This TCR beta chain was identified during a study of identical twins. TCRdb independently ran MiXCR on the 5' RACE reads; one entry per CDR3 protein. The sample shows roughly 500,000 distinct CDR3 sequences, 20% to 25% of them seen only once. This clonotype has ten or more counts. Trimming cost V 6 bases and J 4 bases; bases outside gene matches: 5. This CDR3 has 13 amino acids. The data were also submitted as part of a second study, on T cells expressing NK-cell markers.

Material for sequencing was CD4+ T cells sorted from blood. The sequence was collected from a woman aged 18-29 years in good health. The V and J genes are TRBV12-3 or TRBV12-4 and TRBJ1-1, with TRBD1 matching 7 bases. CDR3 coding DNA: TGTGCCAGCAGGACAGGGAGGTCCACTGAAGCTTTCTTT. Its protein product is CASRTGRSTEAFF.